Sequencing of this T cell receptor (beta chain) was carried out in a study of immune evolution from preneoplasia to lung adenocarcinoma. About this clone itself: Antigen: not known.

Measured with immunoSEQ multiplex PCR; TCRdb has only the in-frame clones, and not every one. The sample lists about 8,000 clones, about four fifths occurring once. V was pared by 1 base and J by 1 base, with 7 bases between. There are 14 residues in the CDR3. Per germline, CDR1 LGHNT and CDR2 FRNRAP. Findings and limits, study-wide: Normal lung had the highest top T cell clone frequencies. Clonality was highest in normal lung, lower in later-stage lesions apparently.

The source material was FFPE adjacent normal lung tissue. The V gene is TRBV12-5, the J gene TRBJ1-1; tentatively, D is TRBD1 (5 bases). The receptor's source is a person between 55 and 80 years old with lung adenocarcinoma. CDR3 region: CASGLGGSNTEAFF. CDR3 nucleotide sequence: TGTGCTAGTGGTTTGGGGGGGTCGAACACTGAAGCTTTCTTT.